A single T cell receptor beta chain is shown here with its context. This clone was observed once. There is no known antigen for this receptor. Base qualities are not at hand, and no much larger clone is one base apart. TCRbeta CDR3 regions were amplified from genomic DNA by means of the immunoSEQ Assay, a bias-controlled multiplex PCR. Per the authors' processing: Nucleated cell counts per sample were estimated from amplification of reference gene primers within the assay. To quantify the absolute abundance of each unique TCRbeta CDR3 rearrangement, sequence reads were collapsed and filtered. For each sample, productive Simpson clonality was calculated by taking the square root of Simpson's diversity index across productive rearrangements. TCRdb took this table from immuneACCESS and kept in-frame rearrangements with V and J called. Such tables lack part of the clones; where checked against another copy, unresolved V genes explain under half of the gap, and the rest is unexplained. That table gives V, J and clone size, and the DNA gave D and trimming. This sample comprises a few hundred thousand clones, less than 90% of them detected only once. The top ten constitute approximately 1.4% of the sample.

A second Seattle source provided samples from volunteer blood donors who had recovered from COVID-19. Whole blood was collected in K2EDTA tubes by collaborating institutions according to the institutions' own protocols. For TCRbeta analysis, collaborators shipped samples as frozen whole blood, isolated PBMCs, or DNA extracted from either of those sample types. This sample is drawn from a study of blood T cell repertoires in COVID-19 (dated by TCRdb to the early 2020s). Regarding the research as a whole: The collaborator samples originated in the United States, Italy and Spain and spanned the acute and convalescent phases of COVID-19. HLA class I and class II types, where available, came from metadata supplied by the sample provider rather than from assay-based typing. Deeply sampled blood TCRbeta repertoires from subjects exposed to, actively infected with, or recovered from COVID-19 were included in the dataset. The material from the prospective study consisted of cDNA or gDNA derived from T cells, B-cell-depleted T cells, or PBMCs. Samples came from the ongoing ImmuneRACE study (first 160 participants) plus 1,254 subjects from 6 global collaborators. A de-identified subject ID, COVID-19 status, age in years and sex were almost always included in the sample metadata. The repertoires were released in a freely available public database meant as a resource for research on the immune response to SARS-CoV-2. Overall study results and their limits: The quantity of clinical and demographic metadata differed by source and by participant and was supplied without curation.

CDR1 is given as SGHTS and CDR2 as YDEGEE, both from the germline V gene. Measured from the cysteine to the phenylalanine, the CDR3 is 15 residues long. The sequence is cut down to CDR3 DNA, 45 bases in frame from base 1. Trimming removed 8 bases from V and 3 bases from J; the gene matches leave 11 bases unexplained. This receptor chain uses TRBV5-8 and TRBJ2-1, with 7 central nucleotides matching TRBD2. This TCR was recovered from a woman aged 40 to 50 who had recovered from COVID-19. Specimen: peripheral blood. Read as DNA, the sequence is TGTGCCAGTAGAAACCGGGACTACCTCTACAATGAGCAGTTCTTC. This encodes CASRNRDYLYNEQFF. Joined to the reference TRBV5-8 and TRBJ2-1 proteins, this CDR3 gives the full variable domain: EAGVTQSPTHLIKTRGQQATLRCSPISGHTSVYWYQQALGLGLQFLLWYDEGEERNRGNFPPRFSGRQFPNYSSELNVNALELEDSALYLCASRNRDYLYNEQFFGPGTRLTVL.